The entry below gives a single TCR beta chain sequence along with its context. As yet, its antigen is unknown. TCRdb's copy holds only in-frame clones and misses some; the assay was immunoSEQ multiplex PCR. The table shows 130,000 to 150,000 clones, with roughly nine tenths occurring only once. The source of the sample is a study of T cell responses to AZD1222 COVID-19 vaccine. The wider study: Recipients boosted at about 4 weeks or about 12 weeks are pooled. Whole-study results and caveats: No repertoire was sampled before or during the peak T cell response, only after it. Clonal diversity was possibly underestimated, and the donors were mostly white British, with more females.

This CDR3 has 14 residues. V lost 6 bases, J lost 2 bases, and 10 bases lay in between. Germline V CDR1 and CDR2: SGHTA, FQGNSA. The specimen was peripheral blood, collected on day 0 of AZD1222 vaccination. The clonotype originates from an adult in good health. This chain joins TRBV7-2 and TRBJ2-2; D is unresolved. The CDR3 DNA reads as TGTGCCAGCAGAAAAAGGGATAACACCGGGGAGCTGTTTTTT. Translation: CASRKRDNTGELFF.